The 21 T cell receptor beta chains presented below share a single source sample, sequenced in a study of cytomegalovirus exposure and HLA in healthy donors. Vbeta (60) and Jbeta (13) primers were used in the PCR. Using immunoSEQ multiplex PCR, the repertoire was profiled, and TCRdb retains in-frame clones only, with some absent. This table has approximately 180,000 clones, more than 75% appearing once. Source material: PBMCs. The receptors were sampled from a woman aged 18-30 years in good health and CMV-seronegative.

The chain carries TRBV18 and TRBJ1-4; 7 nucleotides agree with TRBD1. The trim removed 4 bases at V and 8 bases at J, leaving 10 bases unmatched. The CDR3 is made up of 15 amino acids. Per the germline V gene, CDR1 is KGHSH and CDR2 is LQKENI. The CDR3 spells CASSLGTTGSEKLFF. Here the CDR3 DNA reads TGTGCCAGCTCACTAGGCACGACAGGGAGCGAAAAACTGTTTTTT.

This rearrangement joins TRBV7-8 to TRBJ2-5; TRBD2 matches at 10 bases. This CDR3 comprises 16 residues. The V gene's germline CDR1 is SGHVS and CDR2 FQNEAQ. After removal of 1 base from V and 5 bases from J, the junction contained 7 bases not matched to a gene. The DNA of the CDR3 is TGTGCCAGCAGCTTAGGAGCGGGAGGGCAGGGGGAGACCCAGTACTTC. Protein sequence: CASSLGAGGQGETQYF.

The chain uses TRBV5-6 and TRBJ2-7; a weak D match, TRBD2 (6 bases). CDR3 length equals 14 residues. Germline V gives CDR1 SGHDT, CDR2 YYEEEE. With 4 bases removed from V and 2 bases from J, the gap between germline ends came to 13 bases. The CDR3 sequence: CASSPRGATYEQYF. In nucleotides, the CDR3 is TGTGCCAGCAGCCCCCGCGGGGCTACCTACGAGCAGTACTTC.

This clone was picked up a small number of times. The chain carries TRBV5-4 and TRBJ2-7; D possibly corresponds to TRBD1 (6 bases). The V end was cut by 3 bases, the J end by 2 bases, with 15 bases between. Germline V CDR1 and CDR2: SGHNT, YYREEE (reference sequence). This CDR3 has 15 residues. The CDR3 loop reads CASSSQTGLTYEQYF. In nucleotides, the CDR3 is TGTGCCAGCAGCTCACAGACAGGCCTCACCTACGAGCAGTACTTC.

The chain carries TRBV11-3 and TRBJ2-6, with D perhaps matching TRBD2 (5 bases). Germline lookup yields CDR1 SGHNT and CDR2 YENEEA. The V end was cut by 3 bases, the J end by 0 bases, with 15 bases between. The CDR3 length is 18 residues. CDR3 sequence (DNA): TGTGCCAGCAGCTTGGGGTTAGCGTTTAGCTCTGGGGCCAACGTCCTGACTTTC. Protein product: CASSLGLAFSSGANVLTF.

V usage is TRBV29-1 and J usage is TRBJ1-5; no clear D. The CDR3 covers 12 residues. Trimming took off 4 bases at V and 5 bases at J, with 9 bases between the two ends. Germline CDR1 is SQVTM and CDR2 is ANQGSEA. DNA for the CDR3: TGCAGCGTTGGAGCGCCCGATCAGCCCCAGCATTTT. Amino acids: CSVGAPDQPQHF.

The rearrangement uses TRBV2 and TRBJ1-5; TRBD1 matches 7 bases. CDR1 and CDR2 from the germline V gene are SNHLY and FYNNEI. V lost 5 bases to trimming and J lost 2 bases; unmatched junction nucleotides: 3. The CDR3 covers 14 residues. In DNA, the CDR3 is TGTGCCAGCAGTCCGACAGGGCGCAATCAGCCCCAGCATTTT. Amino acid sequence: CASSPTGRNQPQHF.

This clone has just a few counts. The chain couples TRBV19 to TRBJ2-7, with D tentatively TRBD2 (7 bases). V lost 3 bases and J 3 bases, leaving 12 bases between the germline ends. The CDR3 consists of 14 residues. Germline CDR1 and CDR2: LNHDA and SQIVND (reference sequence). The CDR3 loop reads CASSIGGGNYEQYF. The CDR3, as DNA: TGTGCCAGTAGTATTGGGGGGGGCAACTACGAGCAGTACTTC.

V is TRBV4-1 and J is TRBJ2-7; 7 bases fit TRBD1. Per germline, CDR1 MGHRA and CDR2 YSYEKL. The CDR3 has 15 residues. The trim removed 4 bases at V and 1 base at J, leaving 7 bases unmatched. The CDR3 protein is CASSRSDRTSYEQYF. DNA of the CDR3: TGCGCCAGCAGCCGATCGGACAGGACTTCCTACGAGCAGTACTTC.

The rearrangement links TRBV9 to TRBJ2-3, with TRBD2 matching over 11 bases. Trimming cost V 3 bases and J 13 bases; bases outside gene matches: 7. This CDR3 has 13 amino acids. Germline V gene lookup returns CDR1 SGDLS and CDR2 YYNGEE. Here the CDR3 DNA reads TGTGCCAGCAGCGATCTTAGCGGGAGGGCCAAGTATTTT. As protein: CASSDLSGRAKYF.

This chain joins TRBV9 and TRBJ1-4; D gene unclear. V lost 4 bases and J 7 bases, leaving 17 bases between the germline ends. CDR3 length: 15 amino acids. Germline V gene data show CDR1 as SGDLS and CDR2 as YYNGEE. The CDR3 sequence is CASSTSPKIGEKLFF. Here the CDR3 DNA reads TGTGCCAGCAGCACTAGCCCTAAAATTGGTGAAAAACTGTTTTTT.

The CDR3 coding sequence is TGTGCCAGTAGTCTTCACAGGGGCACTTTAAATCAGCCCCAGCATTTT. Protein: CASSLHRGTLNQPQHF. The chain carries TRBV19 and TRBJ1-5; 7 nucleotides line up with TRBD1. The CDR3 covers 16 residues. Looked up from germline, CDR1 is LNHDA and CDR2 is SQIVND (reference sequence). The trim removed 5 bases at V and 4 bases at J, leaving 11 bases unmatched.

The rearrangement links TRBV28 to TRBJ1-5; 8 bases line up with TRBD1. The CDR3 extends over 16 amino acids. J lost 4 bases, V lost 4 bases, and 9 bases had no gene match. Germline CDR1 is MDHEN and CDR2 is SYDVKM. The CDR3 spells CASSSRDRGGNQPQHF. The CDR3 nucleotides are TGTGCCAGCAGTTCCCGAGACAGGGGAGGGAATCAGCCCCAGCATTTT.

This clone appeared a few times. The chain carries TRBV27 and TRBJ1-1, with D possibly matching TRBD1 (6 bases). Trimming removed 5 bases from V and 0 bases from J, with 13 bases in between. This CDR3 is built from 15 residues. Germline lookup yields CDR1 MNHEY and CDR2 SMNVEV (reference sequence). The CDR3 coding sequence is TGTGCCAGCAGTCTACAGGGCGCTATGAACACTGAAGCTTTCTTT. It encodes CASSLQGAMNTEAFF.

This clone was counted a single time. The chain employs TRBV7-8 and TRBJ1-1; 10 bases agree with TRBD1. Germline trimming cut 4 bases from V and 0 bases from J; bases unmatched to any gene: 5. Germline V gene sequence: CDR1 SGHVS, CDR2 FQNEAQ. The CDR3 has 16 residues. CDR3 loop: CASSSGQGLMNTEAFF. In DNA form, the CDR3 reads TGTGCCAGCAGCTCGGGACAGGGGTTAATGAACACTGAAGCTTTCTTT.

The gene calls are TRBV10-3 and TRBJ2-5, with D maybe TRBD2 (6 bases). The CDR3 length is 13 residues. V was clipped by 10 bases and J by 2 bases, with 14 bases between them. Germline V gene sequence: CDR1 ENHRY, CDR2 SYGVKD. The CDR3, as DNA: TGTGCCACGAACCGGGACTCTCAAGAGACCCAGTACTTC. This encodes CATNRDSQETQYF.

The V and J genes are TRBV11-2 and TRBJ1-6; weak D call: TRBD1 (5 bases). The CDR3 length is 17 residues. Trimming pared 2 bases from V and 0 bases from J, leaving 11 bases between. The V gene's germline CDR1 is SGHAT and CDR2 FQNNGV. CDR3 bases: TGTGCCAGCAGCTTAACTCGGGGGGGCTCCTATAATTCACCCCTCCACTTT. It codes for CASSLTRGGSYNSPLHF. Full variable domain (missing parts from reference TRBV11-2 and TRBJ1-6): EAGVAQSPRYKIIEKRQSVAFWCNPISGHATLYWYQQILGQGPKLLIQFQNNGVVDDSQLPKDRFSAERLKGVDSTLKIQPAKLEDSAVYLCASSLTRGGSYNSPLHFGNGTRLTVT.

The chain joins TRBV5-6 to TRBJ2-7; the D gene is possibly TRBD1 (6 bases). The CDR3 sequence is 14 residues long. CDR1 and CDR2 from the germline V gene are SGHDT and YYEEEE. Between the trimmed V and J ends, which lost 4 bases and 4 bases, there was a span of 15 bases. CDR3 nucleotides: TGTGCCAGCAGCAGGTACAGGGAAGTGTACGAGCAGTACTTC. This translates into CASSRYREVYEQYF.

The chain joins TRBV2 to TRBJ1-1, with TRBD1 as a possible D gene (6 bases). From germline, CDR1 is SNHLY and CDR2 FYNNEI. The length of the CDR3 is 17 residues. Trimming stripped 6 bases from V and 4 bases from J, with 24 bases between. CDR3 sequence reads: CASRKGGPSRRGTEAFF. CDR3 nucleotides: TGTGCCAGCAGAAAAGGGGGACCCTCCCGAAGGGGCACTGAAGCTTTCTTT.

The chain recombines TRBV7-2 with TRBJ1-1, with D unclear. CDR3 length: 10 residues. Trimming removed 7 bases from V and 3 bases from J, with 3 bases in between. The germline V gene encodes CDR1 SGHTA and CDR2 FQGNSA. The CDR3 spells CASIDTEAFF. The CDR3 DNA reads as TGTGCCAGCATCGACACTGAAGCTTTCTTT. The variable domain in full, with the rest retrieved from reference TRBV7-2 and TRBJ1-1, is GAGVSQSPSNKVTEKGKDVELRCDPISGHTALYWYRQSLGQGLEFLIYFQGNSAPDKSGLPSDRFSAERTGGSVSTLTIQRTQQEDSAVYLCASIDTEAFFGQGTRLTVV.

This chain joins TRBV28 and TRBJ1-6, with D maybe TRBD1 (5 bases). Germline V gene sequence: CDR1 MDHEN, CDR2 SYDVKM. The CDR3 spans 14 residues. V was pared by 5 bases and J by 14 bases, with 19 bases between. Here the CDR3 DNA reads TGTGCCAGCAGTACAACCGTCGGGGGTGAGGCCCTCCACTTT. Translated, it gives CASSTTVGGEALHF.